This T cell receptor (beta chain) was retrieved from a study of early T cells in non-severe SARS-CoV-2 infection. Study details: Unsorted whole-blood RNA was sequenced in bulk, leaving chains unpaired.

Molecules of cDNA were individually given unique molecular identifiers that were attached to them. MiXCR was run by TCRdb on the 5' RACE reads, yielding one entry per CDR3 protein. Of about 33,000 distinct CDR3 sequences in the sample, about 7% are singletons; the top ten hold just over 4%. The CDR3 runs to 11 residues. The germline V gene has CDR1 GTSNPN and CDR2 SVGIG (reference sequence). V shed 8 bases and J shed 0 bases, with 7 bases lying between them. This clonotype occurred many times. Its specificity is not known. The study, taken as a whole, reports: The VDJdb matching leaned toward anti-spike CD8 responses and overlooked private and CD4 specificities.

Specimen: whole blood. The chain has TRBV30 and TRBJ1-1; D not certain. This receptor was identified in an adult who was a healthcare worker with PCR-confirmed SARS-CoV-2 infection or an uninfected control (not recorded which). In DNA, the CDR3 is TGTGCCGTCACGTTGAACACTGAAGCTTTCTTT. Its translation: CAVTLNTEAFF.